The 13 T cell receptor beta chains listed next were all sequenced from one sample in a study of blood T cell repertoires in COVID-19. Data came from immunoSEQ multiplex PCR; TCRdb stores just in-frame clones and leaves some out. The sample contains 500,000 or so clones, approximately 90% of which appear only once. Sequenced: PBMCs or T cells enriched from blood (not recorded which). These receptors all stem from a young woman who had recovered from COVID-19.

The chain links TRBV5-1 to TRBJ2-5; D call uncertain. The V end lost 4 bases, the J end lost 5 bases, and 12 bases lay between the germline ends. The CDR3 length is 13 residues. Germline CDR1 is SGHRS and CDR2 is YFSETQ. The CDR3 sequence: CASSPLMRETQYF. The CDR3 DNA reads TGCGCCAGCAGCCCCTTGATGCGGGAGACCCAGTACTTC.

This rearrangement joins TRBV19 to TRBJ1-1; no reliable D call. The germline V gene has CDR1 LNHDA and CDR2 SQIVND (reference sequence). The CDR3 is made up of 14 amino acids. V lost 8 bases to trimming and J lost 3 bases, with 16 bases between them. The chain's CDR3 is CASGEDREYTEAFF. In DNA form, the CDR3 reads TGTGCCAGTGGAGAGGATAGGGAGTACACTGAAGCTTTCTTT.

This sequence joins TRBV5-1 and TRBJ1-4, with D possibly matching TRBD1 (6 bases). CDR1 and CDR2 (germline): SGHRS, YFSETQ. The CDR3 length is 15 residues. V was shortened by 4 bases and J by 7 bases, with 17 bases between the two germline ends. CDR3 in amino acids: CASSPSRGISEKLFF. CDR3 nucleotides: TGCGCCAGCAGCCCCTCAAGGGGGATAAGTGAAAAACTGTTTTTT.

This clone occurred a few times. The chain links TRBV28 to TRBJ1-2; D may be TRBD1 (6 bases). This CDR3 has 15 residues. CDR1 and CDR2 (germline): MDHEN, SYDVKM. Trimming cost V 2 bases and J 8 bases, with 18 bases left between them. CDR3 sequence: CASSLPDDRLVGYTF. The CDR3 DNA reads as TGTGCCAGCAGTTTACCCGACGACAGGTTGGTAGGCTACACCTTC.

The chain combines TRBV28 with TRBJ1-3, with a weak D call TRBD1 (6 bases). Germline loops: CDR1 MDHEN, CDR2 SYDVKM. The CDR3 is 17 residues long. Trimming removed 6 bases from V and 4 bases from J, with 22 bases in between. The CDR3 spells CASSPFGRGAWGNTIYF. In DNA form, the CDR3 reads TGTGCCAGCAGCCCTTTCGGGCGGGGGGCTTGGGGAAACACCATATATTTT. Together with reference TRBV28 and TRBJ1-3, the CDR3 gives the full variable domain: DVKVTQSSRYLVKRTGEKVFLECVQDMDHENMFWYRQDPGLGLRLIYFSYDVKMKEKGDIPEGYSVSREKKERFSLILESASTNQTSMYLCASSPFGRGAWGNTIYFGEGSWLTVV.

This clone has a handful of counts. V is TRBV7-2 and J is TRBJ2-7; 9 nucleotides match TRBD1. The CDR3 spans 14 residues. CDR1 and CDR2 from the germline V gene are SGHTA and FQGNSA. V gave up 3 bases and J gave up 6 bases; unmatched junction bases: 6. CDR3 sequence: CASSFGTGRAEQYF. The CDR3 DNA reads as TGTGCCAGCAGCTTCGGGACAGGGAGGGCCGAGCAGTACTTC.

The rearrangement uses TRBV4-2 and TRBJ2-1, with a possible D match to TRBD2 (6 bases). The germline gives CDR1 LGHNA, CDR2 YNFKEQ. The CDR3 is made up of 15 amino acids. V shed 1 base and J shed 9 bases, with 16 bases lying between them. As DNA, the CDR3 is TGTGCCAGCAGCCAAGGGGTGGAGGGGCCGGCTGAGCAGTTCTTC. Translated, it gives CASSQGVEGPAEQFF.

J is TRBJ2-3 and V is TRBV29-1; D call uncertain. The germline gives CDR1 SQVTM, CDR2 ANQGSEA. The CDR3 is 13 amino acids. Trimming took off 5 bases at V and 5 bases at J, with 14 bases between the two ends. CDR3 bases: TGCAGCGTTTGGCAGGTAGGCGAAGATACGCAGTATTTT. It translates to CSVWQVGEDTQYF.

The gene calls are TRBV20-1 and TRBJ2-1, with a weak D call TRBD2 (7 bases). V lost 7 bases to trimming and J lost 6 bases, with 10 bases between them. The CDR3 runs to 11 residues. Germline CDR1 is DFQATT and CDR2 is SNEGSKA (reference sequence). CDR3 amino acids: CSGEGGNEQFF. For the CDR3, the DNA is TGCAGTGGGGAGGGGGGCAATGAGCAGTTCTTC.

The rearrangement uses TRBV19 and TRBJ2-3, with D maybe TRBD2 (5 bases). The V gene's germline CDR1 is LNHDA and CDR2 SQIVND (reference sequence). Trimming pared 6 bases from V and 4 bases from J, leaving 17 bases between. The CDR3 extends over 15 amino acids. The CDR3: CASSLLGYGSDTQYF. As DNA, the CDR3 is TGTGCCAGTAGCCTACTAGGCTACGGGTCAGATACGCAGTATTTT.

V and J are TRBV19 and TRBJ1-6, with D unclear. Germline V gives CDR1 LNHDA, CDR2 SQIVND (reference sequence). This CDR3 is 17 amino acids long. Trimming removed 2 bases at V and 4 bases at J, with 15 bases between. CDR3: CASSIFLLSEYNSPLHF. In DNA, the CDR3 is TGTGCCAGTAGTATATTTCTCTTATCTGAGTATAATTCACCCCTCCACTTT.

The rearrangement uses TRBV27 and TRBJ1-1; D is possibly TRBD1 (5 bases). With 7 bases removed from V and 4 bases from J, the gap between germline ends came to 19 bases. CDR1 and CDR2 from the germline V gene are MNHEY and SMNVEV (reference sequence). CDR3 length equals 15 residues. CDR3: CASNSLDRIITEAFF. The CDR3 DNA reads as TGTGCCAGCAACTCTCTCGACAGAATAATCACTGAAGCTTTCTTT.

The gene calls are TRBV30 and TRBJ1-1, with D uncertain. V lost 1 base to trimming and J lost 4 bases, with 10 bases between them. Per germline, CDR1 GTSNPN and CDR2 SVGIG (reference sequence). The length of the CDR3 is 13 residues. CDR3 amino acids: CAWSALSGTEAFF. CDR3 DNA: TGTGCCTGGAGTGCCCTCAGTGGCACTGAAGCTTTCTTT. The full variable domain, in which reference TRBV30 and TRBJ1-1 provide the parts outside the CDR3, is SQTIHQWPATLVQPVGSPLSLECTVEGTSNPNLYWYRQAAGRGLQLLFYSVGIGQISSEVPQNLSASRPQDRQFILSSKKLLLSDSGFYLCAWSALSGTEAFFGQGTRLTVV.